This TCR beta chain was identified during a study of T cell responses to AZD1222 COVID-19 vaccine (dated by TCRdb to 2020 to 2023). Broadly, across the study: Because spike-specific TCR depth and breadth did not differ between the two schedules, AZD1222 recipients who got a second dose at roughly 4 weeks were pooled with those who got a second dose at roughly 12 weeks. A total of just over 230 trial participants underwent TCR sequencing, of whom more than 200 had received two doses of AZD1222 and 26 had received two doses of the MenACWY control vaccine. Trial participants were enrolled into age subgroups of 18-55, 56-69 and 70-plus years, which contained approximately 150, 30 and 60 TCR-sequenced participants, respectively. The paper as a whole reports these results and caveats: Conclusions about previously exposed vaccinees are limited, since just 5 or 6 AZD1222 recipients were seropositive for SARS-CoV-2 at baseline. Participants were mostly white British and included more females than males, and it was suggested by the authors that clonal diversity may have been underestimated. After two AZD1222 doses, spike-specific TCR breadth and depth were significantly higher than at day 0 and than in MenACWY recipients. Nearly half of unique spike-specific TCRs reportedly recognized epitopes outside regions mutated in the B.1.351 and B.1.1.7 variants. Because no day 14 peak-response samples were available, repertoires were characterized only after the peak T cell response. The whole spike protein was spanned by vaccine-associated CD4 TCRs, and dominant responses were seen in regions 160-218 and 743-854. In the small 56-69-year group, the increase in depth fell short of significance, most likely because of low power.

Read against the paper, the sample's time point label means: baseline before first vaccination. Samples from vaccinated people were obtained from the UK trials COV001 and COV002, which included a single-blind randomized controlled phase 2/3 trial of AZD1222 (ChAdOx1 nCoV-19) in healthy adults. For TCRbeta chain sequencing, PBMC samples were collected from trial participants at day 0 and at day 28 after the second dose. The germline V gene (reference sequence) sets CDR1 to LNHNV and CDR2 to YYDKDF. Its CDR3 holds 14 amino acids, cysteine through phenylalanine. Only the CDR3 portion is preserved as DNA: 42 bases, with reading frame beginning at the first base. The V end gives up 8 bases and the J end 7 bases, leaving 8 bases in the junction not matched to a gene. The CDR3 regions of human TCRbeta chains were analyzed by immunosequencing. The original pipeline was this. TCRs in the repertoires were compared against a reference library of SARS-CoV-2-specific TCRs that had been generated with the MIRA antigen-specificity platform. Breadth meant the fraction of unique TCRs that were SARS-CoV-2-associated, whereas depth meant the fraction of total T cells that were SARS-CoV-2-associated. Each spike-specific TCR was assigned to its reactive spike region and to a CD4 or CD8 class using the MIRA data. Log10-transformed breadth and depth values were compared by one-way ANOVA with Sidak's multiple comparisons tests. TCRdb mirrors the immuneACCESS table, restricted to in-frame sequences. Some clones are absent from its copies; in checked studies, under half trace to an unresolved V gene, and the reason for the others is unknown. V and J calls and clone size are those listed in that table; D and trimming were worked out from the DNA. The sample has 85,000 to 95,000 clones on record, around 90% of them singletons. Of the sample, about 8% is held by the ten largest clones.

As regards this clone: Its antigen has not been determined. Per-nucleotide qualities are absent, and no much larger clonotype sits a single base away.

The source of this sequence is an adult in good health. Recombination joined TRBV15 with TRBJ1-3, and TRBD1 matches 10 of the central bases. Specimen: peripheral blood, collected on day 0 of AZD1222 vaccination. The nucleotides are TGTGCCACCTCCGATTCGGGACAGGGGAACACCATATATTTT. It codes for CATSDSGQGNTIYF. Extended through the reference TRBV15 and TRBJ1-3 proteins, this CDR3 yields the full variable domain: DAMVIQNPRYQVTQFGKPVTLSCSQTLNHNVMYWYQQKSSQAPKLLFHYYDKDFNNEADTPDNFQSRRPNTSFCFLDIRSPGLGDTAMYLCATSDSGQGNTIYFGEGSWLTVV.